The 26 T cell receptor beta chains reported below all come from one sample, sequenced in a study of blood T cell repertoires in COVID-19. Sequencing used immunoSEQ multiplex PCR; TCRdb keeps in-frame clones, though not all of them. The data hold some 200,000 clones, with more than 80% observed a single time. Material: PBMCs or T cells enriched from blood (not recorded which). The receptors stem from a woman aged 18-29 years in a cohort exposed to, infected with or recovered from COVID-19 (not recorded which).

This clone is a singleton in its sample. The rearrangement links TRBV30 to TRBJ1-5; perhaps TRBD1 as D (5 bases). This CDR3 spans 13 amino acids. V was shortened by 2 bases and J by 7 bases, with 12 bases between the two germline ends. Germline lookup yields CDR1 GTSNPN and CDR2 SVGIG (reference sequence). The CDR3 coding sequence is TGTGCCTGGAGTTTGGCAGGGCGACAGCCCCAGCATTTT. Translated: CAWSLAGRQPQHF.

This clone was recorded once. The V call is TRBV5-4, the J call TRBJ1-4, with D maybe TRBD1 (5 bases). The germline gives CDR1 SGHNT, CDR2 YYREEE (reference sequence). The ends were cut back, 1 base at V and 7 bases at J, with 8 bases in the middle. The length of the CDR3 is 13 residues. The CDR3 bases are TGTGCCAGCAGCTTGCAAGGGGCTGAAAAACTGTTTTTT. Amino acid sequence: CASSLQGAEKLFF.

This rearrangement joins TRBV25-1 to TRBJ2-1, with 9 bases aligning to TRBD1. V dropped 1 base and J dropped 4; count of bases not matched to a gene: 5. This CDR3 has 16 residues. Germline V gene sequence: CDR1 MGHDK, CDR2 SYGVNS. The CDR3 DNA reads TGTGCCAGCAGTGAATGGGGACAGGGCCGATACAATGAGCAGTTCTTC. Protein sequence: CASSEWGQGRYNEQFF.

The chain links TRBV9 to TRBJ2-7; TRBD2 agrees at 12 bases. Per the germline V gene, CDR1 is SGDLS and CDR2 is YYNGEE. The CDR3 totals 15 residues. V dropped 3 bases and J dropped 2; count of bases not matched to a gene: 3. CDR3 in amino acids: CASSGGLAGTYEQYF. CDR3 in DNA: TGTGCCAGCAGCGGCGGACTAGCGGGGACCTACGAGCAGTACTTC.

The rearrangement uses TRBV11-2 and TRBJ2-1; the match to TRBD2 covers 8 bases. Germline V gene data show CDR1 as SGHAT and CDR2 as FQNNGV. V was clipped by 0 bases and J by 7 bases; unmatched bases: 5. CDR3 length equals 15 residues. In DNA, the CDR3 is TGTGCCAGCAGCTTAGACGCGGGGGGCTGGAATGAGCAGTTCTTC. Translation gives CASSLDAGGWNEQFF.

This clone has a single count. This specimen includes other DNA sequences encoding the same CDR3. The chain carries TRBV5-1 and TRBJ1-3; the match to TRBD1 covers 7 bases. The CDR3 totals 13 residues. In germline, CDR1 is SGHRS, CDR2 YFSETQ. J gave up 4 bases and V 5 bases, and 3 bases lay outside the gene matches. The CDR3 reads CASRRDSGNTIYF. The CDR3 region has the DNA TGCGCCAGCAGGAGGGACAGCGGAAACACCATATATTTT.

J is TRBJ2-3 and V is TRBV11-1; 7 nucleotides match TRBD2. The CDR3 covers 15 residues. J gave up 2 bases and V 5 bases, and 7 bases lay outside the gene matches. CDR1 SGHAT and CDR2 FQDESV come from the germline V gene (reference sequence). The CDR3 region has the DNA TGTGCCAGCAGCATCCGGGACTATCACACAGATACGCAGTATTTT. This encodes CASSIRDYHTDTQYF.

The chain combines TRBV19 with TRBJ1-5, with TRBD1 matching 7 bases. CDR3 length equals 15 residues. The V gene's germline CDR1 is LNHDA and CDR2 SQIVND (reference sequence). J was trimmed by 4 bases and V by 5 bases; bases with no gene match: 8. In nucleotides, the CDR3 is TGTGCCAGTAGTCTACAGGGGTACGAGAATCAGCCCCAGCATTTT. Amino acid sequence: CASSLQGYENQPQHF.

V is TRBV6-5 and J is TRBJ1-2, with TRBD1 as a possible D gene (6 bases). The CDR3 has 13 amino acids. With 6 bases removed from V and 4 bases from J, the gap between germline ends came to 12 bases. CDR1 MNHEY and CDR2 SVGAGI come from the germline V gene. CDR3 nucleotide sequence: TGTGCCAGCAGCCAAGGGGGGGGCTATGGCTACACCTTC. This codes for CASSQGGGYGYTF.

On this clone: Within the sample, other DNA sequences also encode this same CDR3. The V gene is TRBV28, the J gene TRBJ1-1; TRBD1 is a possible D gene (5 bases). Germline CDR1 MDHEN, CDR2 SYDVKM. V lost 6 bases and J lost 1, with 6 bases in between. The CDR3 is 12 residues long. The CDR3 DNA sequence: TGTGCCAGCAGGGGGCCGAACACTGAAGCTTTCTTT. Encoded protein: CASRGPNTEAFF.

This sequence joins TRBV19 and TRBJ1-1; possible D gene TRBD1, 6 bases. Germline loops: CDR1 LNHDA, CDR2 SQIVND (reference sequence). The V and J ends lost 6 bases and 3 bases respectively, with 11 bases between them. The CDR3 loop spans 13 amino acids. CDR3 coding DNA: TGTGCCAGTAGGGGGGGGGCCGACACTGAAGCTTTCTTT. Translating it yields CASRGGADTEAFF.

This chain connects TRBV5-1 to TRBJ2-1; 9 nucleotides match TRBD2. V was pared by 4 bases and J by 1 base, with 9 bases of the junction left unmatched. Germline values: CDR1 SGHRS, CDR2 YFSETQ. CDR3 length: 17 residues. The DNA for the CDR3 is TGCGCCAGCAGCCTTCGGACTAGCGTGGGGTCCTACAATGAGCAGTTCTTC. Residues: CASSLRTSVGSYNEQFF.

This CDR3 reads CASSQMTGGYNSPLHF. CDR3 in DNA: TGTGCCAGCAGCCAAATGACAGGGGGATATAATTCACCCCTCCACTTT. The chain links TRBV3-1 (or the pseudogene TRBV3-2) to TRBJ1-6, with 9 bases aligning to TRBD1. CDR1 is LGHDT, CDR2 YNNKEL, per germline (reference sequence). This CDR3 region has 16 residues. V was clipped by 2 bases and J by 4 bases; unmatched bases: 3.

V usage is TRBV12-3 or TRBV12-4 and J usage is TRBJ2-7; a weak D match, TRBD1 (6 bases). The CDR3 extends over 12 amino acids. The V end lost 4 bases, the J end lost 4 bases, and 8 bases lay between the germline ends. The CDR3 protein is CASSSTGYEQYF. The CDR3 DNA is TGTGCCAGCAGTTCTACAGGGTACGAGCAGTACTTC.

V is TRBV2 and J is TRBJ1-3, with D perhaps matching TRBD1 (5 bases). Trimming stripped 5 bases from V and 2 bases from J, with 16 bases between. The CDR3 contains 16 residues. The germline V gene has CDR1 SNHLY and CDR2 FYNNEI. The CDR3 region has the DNA TGTGCCAGCAGTCTGACATCTCAGGGCCCTGGAAACACCATATATTTT. This gives the protein CASSLTSQGPGNTIYF. The full variable domain, its missing parts supplied by reference TRBV2 and TRBJ1-3, is EPEVTQTPSHQVTQMGQEVILRCVPISNHLYFYWYRQILGQKVEFLVSFYNNEISEKSEIFDDQFSVERPDGSNFTLKIRSTKLEDSAMYFCASSLTSQGPGNTIYFGEGSWLTVV.

In nucleotides, the CDR3 is TGTGCCAGCAGCTTACAGGGATTGAACACTGAAGCTTTCTTT. Protein: CASSLQGLNTEAFF. This chain uses TRBV14 with TRBJ1-1, with D possibly TRBD1 on 6 matching bases. V was trimmed by 5 bases and J by 0 bases, leaving 10 bases between them. The CDR3 runs to 14 residues. Germline V lookup: CDR1 SGHDN, CDR2 FVKESK.

The chain recombines TRBV3-1 (or the pseudogene TRBV3-2) with TRBJ2-5, with D perhaps TRBD2 (5 bases). Trimming removed 3 bases from V and 2 bases from J, with 13 bases in between. The CDR3 is 15 residues long. Per germline, CDR1 LGHDT and CDR2 YNNKEL (reference sequence). CDR3 nucleotides: TGTGCCAGCAGCCACTCGGACTTTCTACAAGAGACCCAGTACTTC. Translated: CASSHSDFLQETQYF.

This chain's CDR3 is CASRAWSGSGHEQYF. The CDR3 DNA is TGTGCCAGCAGGGCATGGAGCGGGAGTGGCCACGAGCAGTACTTC. The rearrangement joins TRBV27 to TRBJ2-7; 8 positions agree with TRBD2. The J segment lost 5 bases and the V segment lost 6 bases, leaving 12 bases of the junction unmatched. The CDR3 sequence is 15 residues long. CDR1 and CDR2 from the germline V gene are MNHEY and SMNVEV (reference sequence).

The gene calls are TRBV6-4 and TRBJ2-3; TRBD2 matches 10 bases. The length of the CDR3 is 15 residues. Germline lookup yields CDR1 MRHNA and CDR2 SNTAGT. V lost 4 bases and J lost 5; bases outside the gene matches: 6. The CDR3 is CASSVSGTSEDTQYF. The DNA of the CDR3 is TGTGCCAGCAGTGTTTCCGGGACTAGCGAAGATACGCAGTATTTT.

The gene calls are TRBV14 and TRBJ1-6, with D hard to call. V lost 2 bases and J 8 bases, leaving 13 bases between the germline ends. From germline, CDR1 is SGHDN and CDR2 FVKESK. The CDR3 covers 15 residues. For the CDR3, the DNA is TGTGCCAGCAGCCAATCTAGGCCCGACCATTCACCCCTCCACTTT. Its protein product is CASSQSRPDHSPLHF.

The chain links TRBV11-2 to TRBJ2-7; D may be TRBD1 (6 bases). V lost 6 bases and J 5 bases, leaving 14 bases between the germline ends. Germline assignment: CDR1 SGHAT and CDR2 FQNNGV. The CDR3 is 13 residues long. The CDR3 is CASSTGPVDEQYF. The CDR3 bases are TGTGCCAGCAGTACAGGGCCGGTGGACGAGCAGTACTTC.

The chain recombines TRBV12-1 with TRBJ2-5; TRBD1, the table's D call, lacks a check against the DNA. TRBV12-1 is an annotated pseudogene. This CDR3 is 15 amino acids long. The DNA of the CDR3 is TGTGCCAGCACCCCCCGAGGACAGGACCAAGAGACCCAGTACTTC. Protein: CASTPRGQDQETQYF.

The rearrangement uses TRBV5-1 and TRBJ1-1, with 7 bases that match TRBD1. V trimming: 6 bases; J trimming: 0 bases; junction bases outside the gene matches: 8. Per germline, CDR1 SGHRS and CDR2 YFSETQ. The CDR3 covers 15 residues. The CDR3 DNA follows: TGCGCCAGCAAGGTTCTCAGGGGGATGAACACTGAAGCTTTCTTT. It specifies CASKVLRGMNTEAFF. Using reference TRBV5-1 and TRBJ1-1 for the parts outside the CDR3, the full variable domain is KAGVTQTPRYLIKTRGQQVTLSCSPISGHRSVSWYQQTPGQGLQFLFEYFSETQRNKGNFPGRFSGRQFSNSRSEMNVSTLELGDSALYLCASKVLRGMNTEAFFGQGTRLTVV.

This clone was detected once. This chain joins TRBV3-1 (or the pseudogene TRBV3-2) and TRBJ2-7; 8 nucleotides line up with TRBD2. Per germline, CDR1 LGHDT and CDR2 YNNKEL (reference sequence). V was pared by 1 base and J by 4 bases, with 3 bases of the junction left unmatched. The CDR3 extends over 14 amino acids. Here the CDR3 reads CASSQATSGYEQYF. CDR3 bases: TGTGCCAGCAGCCAAGCTACTAGCGGTTACGAGCAGTACTTC.

The chain employs TRBV28 and TRBJ1-2, with 8 bases matching TRBD1. This CDR3 region has 15 residues. CDR1 and CDR2 from the germline V gene are MDHEN and SYDVKM. V trimming: 6 bases; J trimming: 4 bases; junction bases outside the gene matches: 10. The CDR3 nucleotides read TGTGCCAGCAGACCTGGGACAGGTCGGACCTATGGCTACACCTTC. This translates into CASRPGTGRTYGYTF.

This chain connects TRBV29-1 to TRBJ2-7, with 7 bases fitting TRBD1. V shed 2 bases and J 3 bases; nucleotides not matched to a gene: 4. CDR3 length equals 13 residues. Germline V gene lookup returns CDR1 SQVTM and CDR2 ANQGSEA. The CDR3 protein is CSVEQGTDYEQYF. The DNA of the CDR3 is TGCAGCGTTGAACAGGGGACAGACTACGAGCAGTACTTC.